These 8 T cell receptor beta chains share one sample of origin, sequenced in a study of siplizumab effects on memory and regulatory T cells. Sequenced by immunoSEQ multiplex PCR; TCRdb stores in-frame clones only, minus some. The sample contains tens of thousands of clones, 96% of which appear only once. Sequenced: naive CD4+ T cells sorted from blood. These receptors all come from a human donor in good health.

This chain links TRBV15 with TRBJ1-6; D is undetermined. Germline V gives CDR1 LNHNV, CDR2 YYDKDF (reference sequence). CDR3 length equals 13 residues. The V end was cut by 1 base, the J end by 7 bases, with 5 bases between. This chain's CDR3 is CATSRVINSPLHF. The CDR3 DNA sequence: TGTGCCACCAGCAGAGTGATCAATTCACCCCTCCACTTT.

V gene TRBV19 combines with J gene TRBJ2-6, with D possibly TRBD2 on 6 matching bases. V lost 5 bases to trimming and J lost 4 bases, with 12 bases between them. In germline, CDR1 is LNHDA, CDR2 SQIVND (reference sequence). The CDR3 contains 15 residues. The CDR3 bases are TGTGCCAGTAGTCGCTCGGGAGCCGGGGCCAACGTCCTGACTTTC. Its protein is CASSRSGAGANVLTF.

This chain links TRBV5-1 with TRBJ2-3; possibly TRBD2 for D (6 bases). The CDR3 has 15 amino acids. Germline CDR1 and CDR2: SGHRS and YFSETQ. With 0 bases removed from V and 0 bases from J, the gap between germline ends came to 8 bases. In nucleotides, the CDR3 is TGCGCCAGCAGCTTGGGGGGGACTAGCACAGATACGCAGTATTTT. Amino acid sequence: CASSLGGTSTDTQYF.

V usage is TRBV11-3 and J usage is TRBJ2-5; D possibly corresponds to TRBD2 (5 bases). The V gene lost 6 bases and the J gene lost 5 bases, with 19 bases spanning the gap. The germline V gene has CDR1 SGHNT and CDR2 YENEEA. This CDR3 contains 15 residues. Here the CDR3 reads CASSYRTARRETQYF. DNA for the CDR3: TGTGCCAGCAGTTATAGGACGGCGAGGAGGGAGACCCAGTACTTC.

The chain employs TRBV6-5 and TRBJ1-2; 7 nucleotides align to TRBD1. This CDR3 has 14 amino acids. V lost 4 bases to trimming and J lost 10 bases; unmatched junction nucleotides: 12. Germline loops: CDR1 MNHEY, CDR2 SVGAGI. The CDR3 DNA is TGTGCCAGCAGTTCCCTCGGGACAGCAGCCCCCTACACCTTC. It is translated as CASSSLGTAAPYTF.

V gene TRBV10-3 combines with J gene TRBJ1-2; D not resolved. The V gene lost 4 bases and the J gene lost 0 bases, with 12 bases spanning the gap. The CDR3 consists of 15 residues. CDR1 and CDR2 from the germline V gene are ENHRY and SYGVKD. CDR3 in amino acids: CAISVGVSANYGYTF. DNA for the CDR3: TGTGCCATCAGTGTCGGGGTCTCGGCTAACTATGGCTACACCTTC.

CDR3 nucleotide sequence: TGTGCCAGCAGTTACTCTTGGACAGGGGTCTACGAGCAGTACTTC. Amino acids: CASSYSWTGVYEQYF. The V gene is TRBV6-5, the J gene TRBJ2-7; TRBD1 matches at 9 bases. V lost 0 bases to trimming and J lost 3 bases; unmatched junction nucleotides: 3. This CDR3 has 15 amino acids. Per germline, CDR1 MNHEY and CDR2 SVGAGI.

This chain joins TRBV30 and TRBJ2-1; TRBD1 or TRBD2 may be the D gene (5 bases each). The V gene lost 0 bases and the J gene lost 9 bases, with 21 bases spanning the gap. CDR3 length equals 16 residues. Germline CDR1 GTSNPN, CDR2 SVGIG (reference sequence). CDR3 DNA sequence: TGTGCCTGGAGTGTTTCAAGGACGGGGCTCGGTTCTGAGCAGTTCTTC. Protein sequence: CAWSVSRTGLGSEQFF.